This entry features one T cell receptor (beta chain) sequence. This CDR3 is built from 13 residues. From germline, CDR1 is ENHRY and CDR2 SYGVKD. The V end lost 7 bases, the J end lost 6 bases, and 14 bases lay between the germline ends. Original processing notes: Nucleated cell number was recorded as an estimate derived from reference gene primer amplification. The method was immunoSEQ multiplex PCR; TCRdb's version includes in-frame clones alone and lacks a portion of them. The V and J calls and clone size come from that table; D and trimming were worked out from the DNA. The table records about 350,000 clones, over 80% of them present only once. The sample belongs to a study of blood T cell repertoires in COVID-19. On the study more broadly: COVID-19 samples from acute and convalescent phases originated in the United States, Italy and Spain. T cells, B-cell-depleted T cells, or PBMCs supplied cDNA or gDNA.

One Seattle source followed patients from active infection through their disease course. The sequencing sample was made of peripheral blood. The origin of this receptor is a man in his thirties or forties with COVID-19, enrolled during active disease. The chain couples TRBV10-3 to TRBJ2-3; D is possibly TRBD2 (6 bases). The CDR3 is CAINRGGGDTQYF. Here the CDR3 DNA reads TGTGCCATCAACCGAGGTGGGGGGGATACGCAGTATTTT.